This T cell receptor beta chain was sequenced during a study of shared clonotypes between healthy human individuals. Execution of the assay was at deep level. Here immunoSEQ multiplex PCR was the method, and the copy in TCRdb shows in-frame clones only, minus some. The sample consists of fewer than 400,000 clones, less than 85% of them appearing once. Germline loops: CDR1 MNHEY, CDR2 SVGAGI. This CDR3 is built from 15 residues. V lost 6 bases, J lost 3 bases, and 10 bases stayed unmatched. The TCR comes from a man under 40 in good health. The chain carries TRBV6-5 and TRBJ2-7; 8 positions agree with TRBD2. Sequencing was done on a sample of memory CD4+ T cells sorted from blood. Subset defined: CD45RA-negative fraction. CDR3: CASRSRGGLGYEQYF. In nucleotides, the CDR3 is TGTGCCAGCAGGTCTCGGGGGGGTTTAGGCTACGAGCAGTACTTC.